The source of this T cell receptor beta chain is a study of T-cell reconstitution after alpha-beta-depleted transplantation in children (dated by TCRdb to the mid-2010s). Study-wide context: Using TCR repertoire profiling, the study quantitatively followed how T-cell immune reconstitution unfolded in children after TCRalphabeta/CD19-depleted allogeneic hematopoietic cell transplantation.

Taken from cysteine to phenylalanine, the CDR3 has 16 residues. The CDR3 DNA has 48 bases and is translated from base 1. Trimming accounts for 7 bases at V and 4 bases at J, while the number of junction bases matched to no gene is 16. CDR1 and CDR2 are read off the germline V gene as SQVTM and ANQGSEA. Library preparation employed PCR. Instrument on record: Illumina HiSeq 2500. TCR libraries were prepared with molecular barcoding, using unique molecular identifiers to normalize TCRbeta repertoire quantification. TCRdb trimmed the raw reads at Q25, called clones with MiXCR and kept productive beta chains. CDR3 protein duplicates are merged, each entry listing the most common genes and DNA. This sample gives around 530,000 distinct CDR3 sequences in total; 32% of them show up just once. The ten largest clones add up to approximately 2.3% of the sample. In regard to this clonotype: There is no known antigen for this receptor. No base-level quality is on record; no much larger clone is a single base apart.

The chain uses TRBV29-1 and TRBJ2-1; 7 junctional bases match TRBD1. The origin of this receptor is a human donor who donated a stem cell graft to a child with aplastic anemia. The source was PBMCs from the stem cell graft donor, collected from the stem cell graft. The CDR3 is CSADSGTDFRYNEQFF. The DNA sequence follows: TGCAGCGCCGACTCCGGGACAGACTTTAGGTACAATGAGCAGTTCTTC.